The TCR beta chain under discussion was sequenced for a study of cytomegalovirus exposure and HLA in healthy donors. Study-wide results and limits: Cytomegalovirus association was listed for approximately 150 TCR beta chains. The authors later linked a missense DCLRE1C variant to TCR beta V- and J-gene trimming. Whilst most TCR sequences proved rare, a subset of public TCRs occurred across many donors. Donor immune exposure was known only as CMV serostatus.

The primer mix had 60 Vbeta and 13 Jbeta primers. The protocol was immunoSEQ multiplex PCR, while the TCRdb copy is restricted to in-frame clones and leaves out a portion. This table holds around 140,000 clones, 70% to 90% found once. About this clone: Its matching antigen is unknown.

The receptor was derived from a man aged 40-49 years in good health and CMV-seronegative. The specimen was PBMCs.

The CDR3 DNA sequence: TGTGCCAGCAGTCCAGGGCCGACCTCCTACGAGCAGTACTTC. Protein product: CASSPGPTSYEQYF. J is TRBJ2-7 and V is TRBV6-5, with a tentative D call TRBD1 (5 bases). V shed 5 bases and J shed 0 bases, with 11 bases lying between them. This CDR3 contains 14 residues. Germline V lookup: CDR1 MNHEY, CDR2 SVGAGI.